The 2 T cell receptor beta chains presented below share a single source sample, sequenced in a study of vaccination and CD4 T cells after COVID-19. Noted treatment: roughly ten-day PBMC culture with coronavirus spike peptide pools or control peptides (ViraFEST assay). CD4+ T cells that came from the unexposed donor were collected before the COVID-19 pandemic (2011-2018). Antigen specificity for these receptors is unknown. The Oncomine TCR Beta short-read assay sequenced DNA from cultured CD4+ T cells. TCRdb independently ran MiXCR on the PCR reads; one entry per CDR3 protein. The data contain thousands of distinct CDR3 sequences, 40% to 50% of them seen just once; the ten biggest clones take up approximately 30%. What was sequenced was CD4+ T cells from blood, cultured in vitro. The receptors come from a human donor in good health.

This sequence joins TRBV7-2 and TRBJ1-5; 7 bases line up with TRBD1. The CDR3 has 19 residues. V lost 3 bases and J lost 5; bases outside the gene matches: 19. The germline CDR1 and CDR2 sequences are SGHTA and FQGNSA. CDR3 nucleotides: TGTGCCAGCAGCTTTTCCCCAATTCGGGACAGCCTTTACGATCAGCCCCAGCATTTT. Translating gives CASSFSPIRDSLYDQPQHF. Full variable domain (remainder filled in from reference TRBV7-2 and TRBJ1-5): GAGVSQSPSNKVTEKGKDVELRCDPISGHTALYWYRQSLGQGLEFLIYFQGNSAPDKSGLPSDRFSAERTGGSVSTLTIQRTQQEDSAVYLCASSFSPIRDSLYDQPQHFGDGTRLSIL.

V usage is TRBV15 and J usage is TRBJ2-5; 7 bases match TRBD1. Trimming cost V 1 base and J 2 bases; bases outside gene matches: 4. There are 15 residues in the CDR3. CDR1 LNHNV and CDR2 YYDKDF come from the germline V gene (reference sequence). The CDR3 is CATSRATGVQETQYF. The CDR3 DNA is TGTGCCACCAGCAGAGCCACAGGGGTACAAGAGACCCAGTACTTC. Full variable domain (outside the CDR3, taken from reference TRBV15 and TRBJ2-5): DAMVIQNPRYQVTQFGKPVTLSCSQTLNHNVMYWYQQKSSQAPKLLFHYYDKDFNNEADTPDNFQSRRPNTSFCFLDIRSPGLGDTAMYLCATSRATGVQETQYFGPGTRLLVL.